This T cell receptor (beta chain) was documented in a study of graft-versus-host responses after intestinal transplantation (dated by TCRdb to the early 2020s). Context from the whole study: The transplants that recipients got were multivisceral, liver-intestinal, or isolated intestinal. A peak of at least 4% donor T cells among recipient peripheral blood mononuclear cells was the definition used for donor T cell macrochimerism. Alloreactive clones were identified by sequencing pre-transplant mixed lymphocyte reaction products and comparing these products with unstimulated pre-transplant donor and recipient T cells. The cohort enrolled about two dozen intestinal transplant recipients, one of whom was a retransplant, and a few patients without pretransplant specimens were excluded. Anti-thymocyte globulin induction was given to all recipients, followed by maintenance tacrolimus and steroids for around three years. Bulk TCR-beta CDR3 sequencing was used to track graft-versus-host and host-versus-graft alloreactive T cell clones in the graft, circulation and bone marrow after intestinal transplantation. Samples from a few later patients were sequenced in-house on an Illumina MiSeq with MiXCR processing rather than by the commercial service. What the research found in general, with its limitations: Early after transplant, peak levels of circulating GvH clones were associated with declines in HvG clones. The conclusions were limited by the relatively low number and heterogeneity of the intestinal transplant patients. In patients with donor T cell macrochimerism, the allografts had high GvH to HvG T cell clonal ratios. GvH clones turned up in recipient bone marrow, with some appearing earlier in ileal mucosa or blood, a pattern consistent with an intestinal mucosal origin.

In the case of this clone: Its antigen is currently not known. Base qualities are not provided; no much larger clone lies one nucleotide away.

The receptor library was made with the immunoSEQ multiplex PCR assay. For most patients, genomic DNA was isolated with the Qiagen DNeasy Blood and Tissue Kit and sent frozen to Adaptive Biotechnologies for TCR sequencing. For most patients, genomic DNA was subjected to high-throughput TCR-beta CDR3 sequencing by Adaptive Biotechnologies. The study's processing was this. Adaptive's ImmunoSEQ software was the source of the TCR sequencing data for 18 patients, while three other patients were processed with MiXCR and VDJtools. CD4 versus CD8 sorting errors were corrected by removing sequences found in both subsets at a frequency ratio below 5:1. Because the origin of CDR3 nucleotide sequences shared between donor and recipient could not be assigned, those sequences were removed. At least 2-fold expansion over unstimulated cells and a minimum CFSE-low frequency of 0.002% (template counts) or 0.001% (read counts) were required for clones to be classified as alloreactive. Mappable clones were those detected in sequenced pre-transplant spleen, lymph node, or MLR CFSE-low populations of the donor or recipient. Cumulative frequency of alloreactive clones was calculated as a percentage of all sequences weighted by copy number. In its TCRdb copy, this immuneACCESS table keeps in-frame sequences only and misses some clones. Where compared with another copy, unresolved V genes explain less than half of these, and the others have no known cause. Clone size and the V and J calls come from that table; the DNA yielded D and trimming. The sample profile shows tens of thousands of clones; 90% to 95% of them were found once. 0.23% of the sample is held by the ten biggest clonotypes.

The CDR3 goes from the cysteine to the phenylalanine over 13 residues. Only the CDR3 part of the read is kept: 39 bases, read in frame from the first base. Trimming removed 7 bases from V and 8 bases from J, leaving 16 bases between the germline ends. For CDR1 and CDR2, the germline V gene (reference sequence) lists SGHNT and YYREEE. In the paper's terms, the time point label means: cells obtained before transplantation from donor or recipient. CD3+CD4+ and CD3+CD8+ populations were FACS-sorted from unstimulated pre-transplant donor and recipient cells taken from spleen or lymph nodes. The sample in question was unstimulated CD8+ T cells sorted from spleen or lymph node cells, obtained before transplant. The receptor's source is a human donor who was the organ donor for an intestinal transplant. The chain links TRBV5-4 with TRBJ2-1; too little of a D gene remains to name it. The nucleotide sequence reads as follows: TGTGCCAGCGAACCCGACTCCATCGATGAGCAGTTCTTC. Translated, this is CASEPDSIDEQFF.